Listed below are T cell receptor beta chains from one sample, sequenced in a study of T cell responses to AZD1222 COVID-19 vaccine. Using immunoSEQ multiplex PCR, the repertoire was profiled, and TCRdb retains in-frame clones only, with some absent. The data hold about 83,000 clones, with approximately 90% observed a single time. The input for sequencing was peripheral blood, taken on day 0 of MenACWY control vaccination. The receptors shown here come from an adult in good health. CDR3s include the opening cysteine and the closing phenylalanine or tryptophan. The D gene is left open where the match is weak. Size is stated for part of the rows, as once, few or many counts, or as a class when the clone is expanded.

J: TRBJ1-2
D: TRBD1
size: NA
V: TRBV28
DNA: TGTGCCAGCAGTTTAGCCGTCTCAGGGGGCAGGAACTATGGCTACACCTTC
CDR3: CASSLAVSGGRNYGYTF

J: TRBJ2-1
D: NA
size: NA
V: TRBV5-1
DNA: TGCGCCAGCAGCTTGGCCCCCGATCTGGCCTATGAGCAGTTCTTC
CDR3: CASSLAPDLAYEQFF

J: TRBJ1-1
D: NA
size: NA
V: TRBV6-5
DNA: TGTGCCAGCACCCCTTACGAGAACTCTGAAGCTTTCTTT
CDR3: CASTPYENSEAFF

J: TRBJ1-2
D: NA
size: NA
V: TRBV27
DNA: TGTGCCAGCAGTTTATACTCAGGGGACGGCTACACCTTC
CDR3: CASSLYSGDGYTF

J: TRBJ2-2
D: NA
size: NA
V: TRBV14
DNA: TGTGCCAGCAGCCGACTAAGACAGGATAACACCGGGGAGCTGTTTTTT
CDR3: CASSRLRQDNTGELFF

J: TRBJ2-2
D: TRBD2
size: NA
V: TRBV29-1
DNA: TGCAGCGTTGGGGGACTAGCTAATCCCGGGGAGCTGTTTTTT
CDR3: CSVGGLANPGELFF

J: TRBJ1-1
D: NA
size: NA
V: TRBV7-8
DNA: TGTGCCAGCAGCTCGGGACTAACTGAAGCTTTCTTT
CDR3: CASSSGLTEAFF

J: TRBJ1-1
D: NA
size: once
V: TRBV5-1
DNA: TGCGCCAGCAGCTTGGGCGGGACGATGTTGAACACTGAAGCTTTCTTT
CDR3: CASSLGGTMLNTEAFF

J: TRBJ2-1
D: TRBD2
size: NA
V: TRBV9
DNA: TGTGCCAGCAGCGAAGGGACTAGCATTCTGCAGTTCTTC
CDR3: CASSEGTSILQFF

J: TRBJ1-1
D: NA
size: NA
V: TRBV28
DNA: TGTGCCAGCAGTTTGGCACAGTTTTCGGAAACTTTCTTT
CDR3: CASSLAQFSETFF

J: TRBJ2-1
D: NA
size: NA
V: TRBV6-4
DNA: TGTGCCAGCAGTGACTCGGCAGATCTGGGGAATGAGCAGTTCTTC
CDR3: CASSDSADLGNEQFF

J: TRBJ2-3
D: NA
size: NA
V: TRBV2
DNA: TGTGCCAGCAGTGGCGCGAAAGGTGGGACAGATACGCAGTATTTT
CDR3: CASSGAKGGTDTQYF

J: TRBJ1-4
D: NA
size: NA
V: TRBV6-6
DNA: TGTGCCAGCAGAGGGCCACCGTCAACTAATGAAAAACTGTTTTTT
CDR3: CASRGPPSTNEKLFF

J: TRBJ2-5
D: NA
size: NA
V: TRBV4-2
DNA: TGTGCCAGCAGCCGGCCCGAAGGAGAGACCCAGTACTTC
CDR3: CASSRPEGETQYF

J: TRBJ1-4
D: NA
size: NA
V: TRBV4-3
DNA: TGCGCCAGCAGCCAAGGAGGGGGGGGCAGAACTAATGAAAAACTGTTTTTT
CDR3: CASSQGGGGRTNEKLFF

J: TRBJ1-1
D: TRBD1
size: NA
V: TRBV7-2
DNA: TGTGCCAGCAGTCGATGGGACAGGGGGCTCATGAACACTGAAGCTTTCTTT
CDR3: CASSRWDRGLMNTEAFF

J: TRBJ2-2
D: NA
size: NA
V: TRBV11-2
DNA: TGTGCCAGCAGCTTAGAAAACGGGGAGCTGTTTTTT
CDR3: CASSLENGELFF

J: TRBJ2-7
D: NA
size: NA
V: TRBV30
DNA: TGTGCCTGGAGTCAAAGCGGGGCCTCAGGGGACGAGCAGTACTTC
CDR3: CAWSQSGASGDEQYF

J: TRBJ1-5
D: NA
size: NA
V: TRBV6-4
DNA: TGTGCCAGCAGTGTCACAGGGTCAAGCAATCAGCCCCAGCATTTT
CDR3: CASSVTGSSNQPQHF

J: TRBJ1-5
D: NA
size: NA
V: TRBV18
DNA: TGTGCCAGCTCACCCCTAGCGGGAGCTCGAGCCGATCAGCCCCAGCATTTT
CDR3: CASSPLAGARADQPQHF

J: TRBJ1-1
D: NA
size: once
V: TRBV2
DNA: TGTGCCAGCAGTGTCGGACAGTTTACTGAAGCTTTCTTT
CDR3: CASSVGQFTEAFF

J: TRBJ1-1
D: NA
size: NA
V: TRBV7-2
DNA: TGTGCCAGCAGCTTAGCTTGGCCAGATGAAGCTTTCTTT
CDR3: CASSLAWPDEAFF

J: TRBJ1-1
D: NA
size: NA
V: TRBV6-5
DNA: TGTGCCAGCACTCCCCAAACAACAGAGAACACTGAAGCTTTCTTT
CDR3: CASTPQTTENTEAFF

J: TRBJ1-3
D: NA
size: few
V: TRBV27
DNA: TGTGCCAGCAGTGGGAGGCCGGGGGACACCATATATTTT
CDR3: CASSGRPGDTIYF

J: TRBJ1-6
D: NA
size: NA
V: TRBV5-4
DNA: TGTGCCAGCAGCCCCGGATCGAGGACGGCTTCACCCCTCCACTTT
CDR3: CASSPGSRTASPLHF

J: TRBJ1-1
D: TRBD1
size: few
V: TRBV23-1
DNA: TGCGCCAGCAGTCAATCCTCCGACAGGGCTTACGAACTGAACACTGAAGCTTTCTTT
CDR3: CASSQSSDRAYELNTEAFF

J: TRBJ1-1
D: NA
size: NA
V: TRBV7-9
DNA: TGCGCCAGCAGCTCAACTCAGGGCGCGTGGAACACTGAAGCTTTCTTT
CDR3: CASSSTQGAWNTEAFF

J: TRBJ1-6
D: TRBD1
size: NA
V: TRBV5-6
DNA: TGTGCCAGCAGCATACCAACGACAGGGAGGACCTATAATTCACCCCTCCACTTT
CDR3: CASSIPTTGRTYNSPLHF

J: TRBJ2-1
D: NA
size: NA
V: TRBV6-2/TRBV6-3
DNA: TGTGCCAGCAGTTACTCGACGGGAGAGCAGTTCTTC
CDR3: CASSYSTGEQFF

J: TRBJ2-1
D: NA
size: NA
V: TRBV30
DNA: TGTGCCTGGAAAGTAGCCCGGATGGTGAATGAGCAGTTCTTC
CDR3: CAWKVARMVNEQFF

J: TRBJ2-1
D: TRBD2
size: NA
V: TRBV9
DNA: TGTGCCAGCAGCACCCCCCTGAGCGGGAGAGTCCCCAGCTCCTACAATGAGCAGTTCTTC
CDR3: CASSTPLSGRVPSSYNEQFF

J: TRBJ1-1
D: TRBD1
size: NA
V: TRBV29-1
DNA: TGCAGCGTTTGGGGACAGGGGGAGAACACTGAAGCTTTCTTT
CDR3: CSVWGQGENTEAFF

J: TRBJ2-2
D: NA
size: NA
V: TRBV6-5
DNA: TGTGCCAGTAGGACACAGAACACCGGGGAGCTGTTTTTT
CDR3: CASRTQNTGELFF

J: TRBJ2-1
D: TRBD2
size: NA
V: TRBV7-8
DNA: TGTGCCAGCAGGCGAGGGCGGGAGGGCTACAATGAGCAGTTCTTC
CDR3: CASRRGREGYNEQFF